The 23 T cell receptor beta chains given below trace back to one sample, sequenced in a study of blood T cell repertoires in COVID-19. Clones were sequenced by immunoSEQ multiplex PCR, and TCRdb holds only the in-frame ones, with some missing. The sample shows some 200,000 clones, 70% to 90% of them seen only once. Sequenced sample: peripheral blood. These receptors came from a man older than 75 with acute or convalescent COVID-19.

The chain is built from TRBV2 and TRBJ1-3; no firm D call. There are 15 residues in the CDR3. V shed 9 bases and J shed 2 bases, with 17 bases lying between them. Germline V gives CDR1 SNHLY, CDR2 FYNNEI. CDR3 amino acids: CASRTDINTGNTIYF. CDR3 nucleotides: TGTGCCAGTAGAACCGACATAAACACTGGAAACACCATATATTTT.

This clone was counted a single time. The rearrangement links TRBV29-1 to TRBJ2-7, with 7 bases fitting TRBD2. Germline values: CDR1 SQVTM, CDR2 ANQGSEA. The CDR3 contains 12 residues. Losses at the gene ends were 7 bases for V and 2 bases for J; bases not matched to a gene: 5. CDR3 sequence: CSGSSGAYEQYF. The CDR3 DNA reads as TGCAGCGGATCTAGCGGAGCCTACGAGCAGTACTTC.

The gene calls are TRBV11-2 and TRBJ2-3; TRBD2 matches at 10 bases. Germline V CDR1 and CDR2: SGHAT, FQNNGV. The V and J ends lost 3 bases and 1 base, in that order; junction bases with no gene match: 4. The CDR3 runs to 16 residues. This CDR3 is CASSFLAGVGTDTQYF. CDR3 coding DNA: TGTGCCAGCAGCTTCCTAGCGGGAGTTGGCACAGATACGCAGTATTTT.

The V and J genes are TRBV29-1 and TRBJ1-2, with D tentatively TRBD1 (6 bases). The CDR3 consists of 15 residues. V was pared by 6 bases and J by 2 bases, with 19 bases between. Germline V gene data show CDR1 as SQVTM and CDR2 as ANQGSEA. The chain's CDR3 is CSVPTQGSLNYGYTF. The CDR3 DNA sequence: TGCAGCGTGCCAACTCAGGGGTCCCTGAACTATGGCTACACCTTC.

This chain connects TRBV6-5 to TRBJ1-1; unclear D gene. With 4 bases removed from V and 4 bases from J, the gap between germline ends came to 16 bases. The CDR3 loop spans 15 amino acids. Germline values: CDR1 MNHEY, CDR2 SVGAGI. CDR3 sequence reads: CASSWSRQFATEAFF. The CDR3 DNA reads as TGTGCCAGCAGTTGGTCGCGGCAGTTTGCCACTGAAGCTTTCTTT.

This chain connects TRBV5-1 to TRBJ2-3; 9 nucleotides agree with TRBD1. This CDR3 region has 17 residues. After removal of 6 bases from V and 1 base from J, the junction contained 12 bases not matched to a gene. CDR1 and CDR2 (germline): SGHRS, YFSETQ. The CDR3 DNA reads TGCGCCAGCACCCCGGGACAGGGCACTTATGGCACAGATACGCAGTATTTT. It yields the protein CASTPGQGTYGTDTQYF. Using reference TRBV5-1 and TRBJ2-3 for the parts outside the CDR3, the full variable domain is KAGVTQTPRYLIKTRGQQVTLSCSPISGHRSVSWYQQTPGQGLQFLFEYFSETQRNKGNFPGRFSGRQFSNSRSEMNVSTLELGDSALYLCASTPGQGTYGTDTQYFGPGTRLTVL.

V usage is TRBV6-5 and J usage is TRBJ2-5, with TRBD2 as a possible D gene (5 bases). The CDR3 is 13 residues long. Trimming removed 0 bases from V and 4 bases from J, with 6 bases in between. Germline-derived CDR1 and CDR2 are MNHEY and SVGAGI. The CDR3, as DNA: TGTGCCAGCAGTTACTCAGGGAGAGAGACCCAGTACTTC. Residues: CASSYSGRETQYF.

The rearrangement links TRBV18 to TRBJ1-6, with a tentative D call TRBD1 (5 bases). The CDR3 sequence is 15 residues long. The germline V gene has CDR1 KGHSH and CDR2 LQKENI. V lost 3 bases and J 5 bases, leaving 11 bases between the germline ends. The CDR3 is CASSPAGIDNSPLHF. The CDR3 DNA follows: TGTGCCAGCTCACCCGCAGGGATCGATAATTCACCCCTCCACTTT.

This clone has just a few counts. One end of the junction varies from germline; a read error may be responsible. V and J are TRBV28 and TRBJ1-5, with D possibly matching TRBD1 (6 bases). The CDR3 loop spans 14 amino acids. The germline V gene has CDR1 MDHEN and CDR2 SYDVKM. The CDR3 reads CATSGTRLNQPQHF. The CDR3 DNA reads as TGTGCCACCAGTGGGACACGGTTGAATCAGCCCCAGCATTTT. The whole variable domain, remainder taken from reference TRBV28 and TRBJ1-5, is DVKVTQSSRYLVKRTGEKVFLECVQDMDHENMFWYRQDPGLGLRLIYFSYDVKMKEKGDIPEGYSVSREKKERFSLILESASTNQTSMYLCATSGTRLNQPQHFGDGTRLSIL.

V gene TRBV7-3 combines with J gene TRBJ2-7, with 14 bases aligning to TRBD2. The CDR3 has 14 residues. The V segment lost 6 bases and the J segment 6 bases; nucleotides outside the gene matches: 4. CDR1 and CDR2 from the germline V gene are SGHTA and FQGTGA. This CDR3 is CASRTSGRVGEQYF. DNA for the CDR3: TGTGCCAGCAGGACTAGCGGGAGGGTTGGCGAGCAGTACTTC.

The chain carries TRBV6-5 and TRBJ1-5, with TRBD1 matching over 7 bases. Per the germline V gene, CDR1 is MNHEY and CDR2 is SVGAGI. This CDR3 comprises 12 residues. This chain's CDR3 is CATGDPNQPQHF. CDR3 DNA sequence: TGTGCAACAGGGGACCCCAATCAGCCCCAGCATTTT.

This chain connects TRBV5-1 to TRBJ2-7, with TRBD1 matching over 12 bases. The CDR3 length is 15 residues. Germline CDR1 and CDR2: SGHRS and YFSETQ. V shed 3 bases, J shed 6 bases, and the junction held 7 bases outside the gene matches. The CDR3 sequence is CASSSAGTGGGEQYF. The CDR3 region has the DNA TGCGCCAGCAGCTCCGCCGGGACAGGGGGCGGCGAGCAGTACTTC.

The rearrangement uses TRBV10-3 and TRBJ2-1; tentative D call: TRBD1 (8 bases). Germline V lookup: CDR1 ENHRY, CDR2 SYGVKD. The CDR3 contains 16 residues. V was trimmed by 6 bases and J by 4 bases, leaving 19 bases between them. The chain's CDR3 is CAISARGQGGYNEQFF. The CDR3 region has the DNA TGTGCCATCAGCGCCAGAGGACAGGGAGGGTACAATGAGCAGTTCTTC.

The chain couples TRBV2 to TRBJ1-5; no firm D call. With 1 base removed from V and 9 bases from J, the gap between germline ends came to 10 bases. This CDR3 is built from 13 residues. Per germline, CDR1 SNHLY and CDR2 FYNNEI. CDR3 loop: CASSEDSALPQHF. CDR3 in DNA: TGTGCCAGCAGTGAAGACAGTGCACTGCCCCAGCATTTT.

The chain combines TRBV7-9 with TRBJ2-1; TRBD2 might be the D (7 bases). The CDR3 sequence is 16 residues long. The V gene's germline CDR1 is SEHNR and CDR2 FQNEAQ (reference sequence). Trimming took off 5 bases at V and 7 bases at J, with 21 bases between the two ends. CDR3 nucleotide sequence: TGTGCCAGCAGCCAGGGGCGGGGGCTCCAAGGAAATGAGCAGTTCTTC. Translating gives CASSQGRGLQGNEQFF.

CDR3 nucleotide sequence: TGTGCCAGCAGTTCCCGGGACAGGCTCGGGGAAAAACTGTTTTTT. It yields the protein CASSSRDRLGEKLFF. This sequence joins TRBV28 and TRBJ1-4, with 8 bases matching TRBD1. Germline V CDR1 and CDR2: MDHEN, SYDVKM. This CDR3 has 15 amino acids. Germline trimming cut 4 bases from V and 8 bases from J; bases unmatched to any gene: 9.

This chain links TRBV11-3 with TRBJ1-1; D remains ambiguous. V was pared by 1 base and J by 4 bases, with 10 bases between. The CDR3 length is 14 residues. Germline-derived CDR1 and CDR2 are SGHNT and YENEEA. The CDR3 DNA reads TGTGCCAGCAGCTTAGGTCGCGCCACCACTGAAGCTTTCTTT. Encoded protein: CASSLGRATTEAFF.

J is TRBJ2-6 and V is TRBV18, with D perhaps TRBD1 (6 bases). The germline V gene encodes CDR1 KGHSH and CDR2 LQKENI. This CDR3 contains 17 residues. Trimming cost V 6 bases and J 4 bases, with 19 bases left between them. The CDR3 DNA reads TGTGCCAGCTCCCCCTCCCCAGGGGCGAGAGGGGCCAACGTCCTGACTTTC. Protein sequence: CASSPSPGARGANVLTF. The full variable domain, completed using reference TRBV18 and TRBJ2-6, is NAGVMQNPRHLVRRRGQEARLRCSPMKGHSHVYWYRQLPEEGLKFMVYLQKENIIDESGMPKERFSAEFPKEGPSILRIQQVVRGDSAAYFCASSPSPGARGANVLTFGAGSRLTVL.

V usage is TRBV19 and J usage is TRBJ2-2; weak D call: TRBD1 (5 bases). From germline, CDR1 is LNHDA and CDR2 SQIVND (reference sequence). This CDR3 has 13 amino acids. Trimming cost V 4 bases and J 4 bases, with 7 bases left between them. CDR3 loop: CASSTGFTGELFF. The CDR3 nucleotides read TGTGCCAGTAGTACAGGGTTCACCGGGGAGCTGTTTTTT.

The gene calls are TRBV5-6 and TRBJ2-2; TRBD2 matches at 13 bases. V shed 2 bases and J 7 bases; nucleotides not matched to a gene: 8. Germline V lookup: CDR1 SGHDT, CDR2 YYEEEE. The CDR3 has 17 amino acids. CDR3 sequence (DNA): TGTGCCAGCAGCTTAGCCGGGACTAGCGGGAAACGCGGGGAGCTGTTTTTT. It translates to CASSLAGTSGKRGELFF.

This clone was seen a few times. CDR3 coding DNA: TGTGCCAGCATAGGCCAGGGGAGATACACCGGGGAGCTGTTTTTT. Translation: CASIGQGRYTGELFF. The chain combines TRBV5-8 with TRBJ2-2; tentative D call: TRBD1 (6 bases). Germline assignment: CDR1 SGHTS and CDR2 YDEGEE. Trimming shortened V by 6 bases and J by 3 bases, and 15 bases separated the two germline ends. The length of the CDR3 is 15 residues.

The rearrangement uses TRBV6-4 and TRBJ1-1; TRBD1 agrees at 9 bases. The CDR3 covers 16 residues. Germline V gene lookup returns CDR1 MRHNA and CDR2 SNTAGT. Trimming at V came to 0 bases and at J to 10 bases, leaving 12 bases not matched to a gene. CDR3 in DNA: TGTGCCAGCAGTGACTCCAAACAGGGGGCTTTCTTCGGAGCTTTCTTT. This sequence encodes CASSDSKQGAFFGAFF.

The rearrangement uses TRBV30 and TRBJ1-1, with D perhaps matching TRBD1 (6 bases). The V gene lost 2 bases and the J gene lost 7 bases, with 17 bases spanning the gap. This CDR3 is built from 14 residues. The V gene's germline CDR1 is GTSNPN and CDR2 SVGIG (reference sequence). The CDR3 nucleotides are TGTGCCTGGAGTTTCACCGGGACATCGGTTGAAGCTTTCTTT. It is translated as CAWSFTGTSVEAFF.